The rows below give T cell receptor beta chains drawn from one sample of a study of blood T cell repertoires in COVID-19. This table comes from immunoSEQ multiplex PCR, and its TCRdb copy is limited to in-frame clones, with some not included. The sample contains some 270,000 clones, about 89% of which appear only once. The sequenced sample was peripheral blood. These receptors were obtained from a man aged 45-60 years with acute or convalescent COVID-19. The CDR3 runs from the conserved cysteine through the conserved F or W. Each record gives: V gene, J gene, clone size, D gene, CDR3 protein, CDR3 DNA. D genes are given only for firm matches. Expanded clones are given a class, and other clones once, few, many or no size at all.

>TRBV5-1|TRBJ1-3|-|-
CASSPGVSLNTIYF
TGCGCCAGCAGCCCAGGGGTCTCATTGAACACCATATATTTT
>TRBV11-2|TRBJ2-7|-|-
CASSFSSEQYF
TGTGCCAGCAGCTTCTCTAGCGAGCAGTACTTC
>TRBV5-1|TRBJ2-1|-|TRBD1
CASRLWGQTLTEQFF
TGCGCCAGCAGGTTGTGGGGACAGACTTTAACTGAGCAGTTCTTC
>TRBV6-5|TRBJ2-7|-|TRBD2
CASSRTVRGSEQYF
TGTGCCAGCAGCCGTACTGTGCGGGGGAGCGAGCAGTACTTC
>TRBV5-4|TRBJ2-5|-|-
CASSLAVSAQETQYF
TGTGCCAGCAGCTTGGCGGTGAGCGCACAAGAGACCCAGTACTTC
>TRBV11-3|TRBJ2-1|-|TRBD2
CASSSAWEGEQFF
TGTGCCAGCAGCTCAGCGTGGGAGGGTGAGCAGTTCTTC
>TRBV3-1/TRBV3-2|TRBJ1-1|-|-
CASSPGGARNTEAFF
TGTGCCAGCAGCCCCGGGGGGGCGCGGAACACTGAAGCTTTCTTT
>TRBV3-1/TRBV3-2|TRBJ1-5|many|TRBD1
CASSLRQGYNQPQHF
TGTGCCAGCAGCCTGAGACAGGGATACAATCAGCCCCAGCATTTT
>TRBV5-1|TRBJ2-2|-|TRBD1
CASSLAQGRQNTGELFF
TGCGCCAGCAGCTTGGCACAGGGGCGTCAGAACACCGGGGAGCTGTTTTTT
>TRBV4-1|TRBJ1-1|-|-
CASSQPTRRKNTEAFF
TGCGCCAGCAGCCAACCAACTAGACGGAAGAACACTGAAGCTTTCTTT
>TRBV3-1/TRBV3-2|TRBJ1-2|-|-
CASSPGNSHGYTF
TGTGCCAGCAGCCCAGGGAACAGCCATGGCTACACCTTC
>TRBV10-3|TRBJ2-1|once|TRBD1
CAISEGGTGGYNEQFF
TGTGCCATCAGTGAGGGGGGGACAGGGGGGTACAATGAGCAGTTCTTC
>TRBV5-4|TRBJ1-2|-|-
CASSLDTYGYTF
TGTGCCAGCAGCTTAGACACCTATGGCTACACCTTC
>TRBV2|TRBJ2-2|-|TRBD1
CASSDGLGQGNTGELFF
TGTGCCAGCAGTGATGGGTTAGGACAGGGGAACACCGGGGAGCTGTTTTTT
>TRBV6-5|TRBJ2-5|-|-
CASSYGRTQYF
TGTGCCAGCAGTTACGGCCGGACCCAGTACTTC
>TRBV14|TRBJ1-4|-|TRBD1
CASSQGLDRGPVREKLFF
TGTGCCAGCAGCCAAGGGCTTGACAGGGGCCCCGTGAGGGAAAAACTGTTTTTT
>TRBV5-1|TRBJ2-7|-|TRBD1
CASSLGTGGSYEQYF
TGCGCCAGCAGCTTGGGGACAGGGGGCAGCTACGAGCAGTACTTC
>TRBV19|TRBJ1-1|few|-
CASSPTGRGTEAFF
TGTGCCAGTAGTCCTACGGGAAGAGGCACTGAAGCTTTCTTT
>TRBV7-6|TRBJ2-3|once|TRBD1
CASSSGDRGRKGTQYF
TGTGCCAGCAGCTCGGGGGACAGGGGGCGAAAGGGTACGCAGTATTTT
>TRBV5-4|TRBJ1-2|once|-
CASSAKQGLANYGYTF
TGTGCCAGCAGCGCTAAACAGGGCCTAGCTAACTATGGCTACACCTTC
>TRBV5-1|TRBJ2-2|-|TRBD1
CASSLGTGDTGELFF
TGCGCCAGCAGCTTGGGGACAGGCGACACCGGGGAGCTGTTTTTT
>TRBV6-5|TRBJ1-2|-|-
CASSLGEGYGYTF
TGTGCCAGCAGCCTAGGGGAGGGGTATGGCTACACCTTC
>TRBV7-9|TRBJ2-1|once|TRBD1
CASSLWGTGNEQFF
TGTGCCAGCAGCTTATGGGGGACAGGCAATGAGCAGTTCTTC
>TRBV2|TRBJ2-5|-|TRBD2
CASSEARGRRDRETQYF
TGTGCCAGCAGTGAAGCGCGGGGGAGGAGGGACCGAGAGACCCAGTACTTC
>TRBV6-1|TRBJ2-1|-|-
CASSGTTTGNSDEQFF
TGTGCCAGCAGTGGAACCACAACAGGGAATTCAGATGAGCAGTTCTTC
>TRBV5-1|TRBJ1-2|-|TRBD1
CASSPGTGTRYGYTF
TGCGCCAGCAGCCCCGGGACAGGGACCCGCTATGGCTACACCTTC
>TRBV9|TRBJ2-7|-|TRBD1
CASSVAGGQGAPYEQYF
TGTGCCAGCAGCGTAGCTGGAGGACAGGGGGCGCCCTACGAGCAGTACTTC
>TRBV13|TRBJ2-3|-|TRBD1
CASSRTGDPTDTQYF
TGTGCCAGCAGCCGGACAGGGGACCCAACAGATACGCAGTATTTT
>TRBV2|TRBJ1-1|-|-
CASRRRDLREAFF
TGTGCCAGCAGGCGGCGGGATCTAAGGGAAGCTTTCTTT
>TRBV3-1/TRBV3-2|TRBJ1-2|-|TRBD1
CASSQAGTGIGYTF
TGTGCCAGCAGCCAAGCCGGGACAGGGATTGGCTACACCTTC
>TRBV11-2|TRBJ1-5|-|-
CASSPRGGGSNQPQHF
TGTGCCAGCAGCCCCCGCGGGGGCGGGAGCAATCAGCCCCAGCATTTT
>TRBV12-3/TRBV12-4|TRBJ2-2|few|TRBD1
CASSHRGTGELFF
TGTGCCAGCTCTCACAGGGGGACCGGGGAGCTGTTTTTT
>TRBV6-5|TRBJ1-6|-|TRBD1
CASSYRSGQINSPLHF
TGTGCCAGCAGTTACCGGTCGGGACAGATAAATTCACCCCTCCACTTT
>TRBV7-9|TRBJ2-3|-|-
CASSFPSTQYF
TGTGCCAGCAGCTTCCCTTCTACGCAGTATTTT
>TRBV5-1|TRBJ2-1|-|-
CASTSSGGTYNEQFF
TGCGCCAGCACCTCATCCGGAGGAACCTACAATGAGCAGTTCTTC
>TRBV9|TRBJ2-6|-|TRBD1
CASSVATGDSGANVLTF
TGTGCCAGCAGCGTCGCCACAGGGGACTCTGGGGCCAACGTCCTGACTTTC
>TRBV7-8|TRBJ2-2|-|-
CASSYVRTILTGELFF
TGTGCCAGCAGCTATGTTCGGACTATATTGACCGGGGAGCTGTTTTTT
>TRBV27|TRBJ1-4|-|-
CASSLSWGSGEKLFF
TGTGCCAGCAGTTTATCTTGGGGCTCGGGTGAAAAACTGTTTTTT
>TRBV12-3/TRBV12-4|TRBJ2-1|-|-
CASSLRTPEQFF
TGTGCCAGCAGTTTGAGGACACCTGAGCAGTTCTTC
>TRBV11-2|TRBJ2-2|-|TRBD2
CASTTPGGFTGELFF
TGTGCCAGCACGACACCGGGGGGTTTCACCGGGGAGCTGTTTTTT
>TRBV5-4|TRBJ2-1|-|TRBD1
CASSNSRDRLDEQFF
TGTGCCAGCAGCAACTCCCGGGACAGGTTGGATGAGCAGTTCTTC
>TRBV7-2|TRBJ2-1|-|TRBD2
CASSSGLATNEQFF
TGTGCCAGCAGCTCGGGACTAGCTACGAATGAGCAGTTCTTC
>TRBV5-8|TRBJ2-1|-|TRBD1
CASSRRQGANLGGGEQFF
TGTGCCAGCAGCCGCCGACAGGGGGCAAATTTGGGTGGCGGTGAGCAGTTCTTC
>TRBV4-1|TRBJ1-4|once|TRBD1
CASSQVGTGREKLFF
TGCGCCAGCAGCCAAGTGGGGACAGGGAGGGAAAAACTGTTTTTT
>TRBV7-6|TRBJ2-5|-|-
CASSLAPGLVRTGTQYF
TGTGCCAGCAGCTTAGCCCCGGGACTAGTAAGGACAGGGACCCAGTACTTC
>TRBV5-6|TRBJ1-4|-|TRBD1
CASSLAGTGTKLFF
TGTGCCAGCAGCTTGGCTGGGACAGGGACGAAACTGTTTTTT
>TRBV30|TRBJ1-1|-|-
CAWSVRGGGDTEAFF
TGTGCCTGGAGTGTACGCGGGGGTGGGGACACTGAAGCTTTCTTT
>TRBV6-5|TRBJ2-5|-|-
CASSFPGGETQYF
TGTGCCAGCAGTTTTCCCGGAGGAGAGACCCAGTACTTC
>TRBV5-1|TRBJ2-4|once|TRBD2
CASSLDSSGAKNIQYF
TGCGCCAGCAGCTTGGATTCTAGCGGAGCCAAAAACATTCAGTACTTC
>TRBV11-2|TRBJ1-2|-|TRBD1
CASSGTGVYYGYTF
TGTGCCAGCAGCGGGACAGGGGTTTATTATGGCTACACCTTC
>TRBV15|TRBJ1-6|-|-
CATSRDRVLTNSPLHF
TGTGCCACCAGCAGAGACAGGGTTTTAACCAATTCACCCCTCCACTTT